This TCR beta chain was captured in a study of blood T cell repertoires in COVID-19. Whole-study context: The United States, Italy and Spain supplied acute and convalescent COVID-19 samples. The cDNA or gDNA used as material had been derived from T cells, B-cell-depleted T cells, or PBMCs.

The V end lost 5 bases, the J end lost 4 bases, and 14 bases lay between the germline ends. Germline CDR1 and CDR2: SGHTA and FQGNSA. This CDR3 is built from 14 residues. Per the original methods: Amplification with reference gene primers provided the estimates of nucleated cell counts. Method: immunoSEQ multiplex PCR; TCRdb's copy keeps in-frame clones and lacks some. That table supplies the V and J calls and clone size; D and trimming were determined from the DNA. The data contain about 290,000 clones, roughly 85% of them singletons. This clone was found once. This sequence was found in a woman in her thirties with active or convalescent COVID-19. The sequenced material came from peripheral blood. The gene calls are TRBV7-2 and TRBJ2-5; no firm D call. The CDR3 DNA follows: TGTGCCAGCAGCGCCCATCCTAGTCTAGAGACCCAGTACTTC. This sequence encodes CASSAHPSLETQYF.